This T cell receptor (beta chain) appears in the sequencing data of a study of Graves' ophthalmopathy and Graves' hyperthyroidism. Study-wide background: Peripheral blood was gathered at first diagnosis, ahead of any treatment whatsoever.

From RNA, the CDR3 regions of TCR beta chains were amplified and sequenced. HTBI primers primed a first-round RT-PCR, and a second-round multiplex PCR followed. One entry per CDR3 protein results from TCRdb running MiXCR on the multiplex PCR reads. In the table there are under 800,000 distinct CDR3 sequences, approximately 21% of which are singletons. Study-level points and caveats: Thyroid clonotypes that were expanded above 0.001 frequency mostly also appeared in blood.

As regards this clonotype: Its cognate antigen is unknown.

CDR3 size: 13 residues. Looked up from germline, CDR1 is MDHEN and CDR2 is SYDVKM. Trimming removed 2 bases from V and 5 bases from J, with 10 bases in between. Sample: peripheral blood. J is TRBJ2-7 and V is TRBV28; maybe TRBD2 (5 bases). The TCR sequence derives from a young woman with stable Graves' hyperthyroidism. Some clones in this sample may be carry-over from other donors' samples. The CDR3 here is CASSLEGHNEQYF. The CDR3 region has the DNA TGTGCCAGCAGTTTAGAGGGCCACAACGAGCAGTACTTC.